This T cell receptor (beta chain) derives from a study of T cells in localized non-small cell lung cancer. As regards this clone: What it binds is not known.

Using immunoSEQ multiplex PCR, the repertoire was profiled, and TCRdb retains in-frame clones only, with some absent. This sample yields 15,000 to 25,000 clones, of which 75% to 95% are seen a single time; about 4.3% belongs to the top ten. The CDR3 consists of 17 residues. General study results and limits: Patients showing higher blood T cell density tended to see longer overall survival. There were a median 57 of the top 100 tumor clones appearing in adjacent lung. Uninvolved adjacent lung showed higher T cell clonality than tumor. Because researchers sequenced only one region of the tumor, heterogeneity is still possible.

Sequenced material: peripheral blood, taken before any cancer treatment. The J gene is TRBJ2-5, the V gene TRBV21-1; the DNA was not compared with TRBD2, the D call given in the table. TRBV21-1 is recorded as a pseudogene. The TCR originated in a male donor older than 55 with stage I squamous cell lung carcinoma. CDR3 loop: CASSRGTGTSGQETQYF. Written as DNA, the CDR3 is TGTGCCAGCAGCAGAGGGACCGGGACTAGCGGGCAAGAGACCCAGTACTTC.